The 26 T cell receptor beta chains listed next were all sequenced from one sample in a study of PD-L1 blockade in urothelial cancer. Profiled with immunoSEQ multiplex PCR; TCRdb holds only in-frame clones, not every one. The sample has over 70,000 clones, around four fifths seen once; the top ten hold over 7.5%. The time point was: peripheral blood 6 weeks after treatment start. This specimen consisted of PBMCs, obtained around atezolizumab (anti-PD-L1) treatment. These receptors came from a man between 65 and 85 years old with urothelial cancer.

This clone was detected only once. The chain employs TRBV29-1 and TRBJ1-5; D might be TRBD1 (5 bases). The ends were cut back, 7 bases at V and 4 bases at J, with 17 bases in the middle. The CDR3 is 14 amino acids. Germline V gene sequence: CDR1 SQVTM, CDR2 ANQGSEA. CDR3 loop: CSASNGQGNQPQHF. Written as DNA, the CDR3 is TGCAGCGCCTCTAACGGACAAGGAAATCAGCCCCAGCATTTT.

V is TRBV9 and J is TRBJ2-1, with a possible D match to TRBD1 (6 bases). Germline CDR1 reads SGDLS; CDR2 reads YYNGEE. V lost 4 bases and J lost 4, with 9 bases in between. The CDR3 consists of 13 residues. The CDR3 protein is CASSLGAYNEQFF. For the CDR3, the DNA is TGTGCCAGCAGCCTGGGGGCATACAATGAGCAGTTCTTC.

The chain is built from TRBV11-2 and TRBJ2-3; D not resolved. The germline V gene encodes CDR1 SGHAT and CDR2 FQNNGV. V lost 0 bases, J lost 3 bases, and 10 bases lay in between. This CDR3 is built from 15 residues. The CDR3 loop reads CASSLEVAVTDTQYF. The CDR3 bases are TGTGCCAGCAGCTTAGAGGTAGCTGTAACAGATACGCAGTATTTT.

This clone has a handful of counts. The chain combines TRBV18 with TRBJ2-1; D remains ambiguous. Germline loops: CDR1 KGHSH, CDR2 LQKENI. With 0 bases removed from V and 6 bases from J, the gap between germline ends came to 6 bases. The CDR3 covers 13 residues. The CDR3 reads CASSPPPRNEQFF. CDR3 DNA: TGTGCCAGCTCACCACCCCCCCGCAATGAGCAGTTCTTC.

This clone was seen once. The chain has TRBV5-1 and TRBJ2-5; D remains ambiguous. This CDR3 is built from 15 residues. Deletions cut 1 base from V and 4 bases from J, with 14 bases between. Germline values: CDR1 SGHRS, CDR2 YFSETQ. The CDR3 DNA reads TGCGCCAGCAGCTTGATGGGCCAGGTTAGAGAGACCCAGTACTTC. It specifies CASSLMGQVRETQYF.

The rearrangement uses TRBV11-2 and TRBJ2-1, with 9 bases matching TRBD1. Germline CDR1 reads SGHAT; CDR2 reads FQNNGV. J was trimmed by 4 bases and V by 0 bases; bases with no gene match: 1. This CDR3 is 15 amino acids long. The CDR3 DNA follows: TGTGCCAGCAGCTTAGAGACAGGGGGATACAATGAGCAGTTCTTC. Translating gives CASSLETGGYNEQFF.

This clone has a handful of counts. V and J are TRBV5-1 and TRBJ1-2; 8 bases align to TRBD1. CDR3 length: 14 amino acids. Trimming at V came to 3 bases and at J to 6 bases, leaving 7 bases not matched to a gene. Germline V gives CDR1 SGHRS, CDR2 YFSETQ. The CDR3 sequence: CASSSRQGRDGYTF. CDR3 nucleotides: TGCGCCAGCAGCTCTCGACAGGGGAGGGATGGCTACACCTTC.

This clone was observed once. This chain uses TRBV5-8 with TRBJ2-3; D remains ambiguous. The CDR3 runs to 14 residues. Trimming took 7 bases from V and 1 from J, leaving 13 bases between them. Germline CDR1 SGHTS, CDR2 YDEGEE. CDR3 amino acids: CASRDSRGTDTQYF. CDR3 nucleotide sequence: TGTGCCAGCCGAGATTCGCGAGGCACAGATACGCAGTATTTT.

This chain joins TRBV11-3 and TRBJ2-1; possible D gene TRBD2, 5 bases. V was pared by 5 bases and J by 5 bases, with 19 bases between. This CDR3 comprises 16 residues. Germline values: CDR1 SGHNT, CDR2 YENEEA. CDR3 loop: CASSLREMLADNEQFF. The CDR3 DNA reads as TGTGCCAGCAGCCTTAGGGAGATGCTAGCAGACAATGAGCAGTTCTTC.

This chain uses TRBV7-9 with TRBJ1-2; TRBD1 agrees at 9 bases. The CDR3 spans 17 residues. Germline assignment: CDR1 SEHNR and CDR2 FQNEAQ (reference sequence). Trimming removed 5 bases from V and 6 bases from J; junction bases left unmatched: 16. DNA for the CDR3: TGTGCCAGCAGCACCCGGGGCGGAGTCTGGACAGGGGATGGCTACACCTTC. This sequence encodes CASSTRGGVWTGDGYTF.

This clone was detected only a few times. This rearrangement joins TRBV7-2 to TRBJ1-4; D gene unclear. The CDR3 consists of 15 residues. Per germline, CDR1 SGHTA and CDR2 FQGNSA. V shed 4 bases and J shed 0 bases, with 9 bases lying between them. The CDR3: CASSSNSATNEKLFF. The CDR3, as DNA: TGTGCCAGCAGCTCTAACAGTGCAACTAATGAAAAACTGTTTTTT.

This chain joins TRBV9 and TRBJ2-3, with TRBD1 matching over 9 bases. CDR3 length: 17 amino acids. Germline V lookup: CDR1 SGDLS, CDR2 YYNGEE. The junction had 11 bases not matched to a gene; V was cut back by 0 bases and J by 6 bases. The CDR3 loop reads CASSVGPGQGSSDTQYF. The DNA of the CDR3 is TGTGCCAGCAGCGTAGGTCCGGGACAGGGTAGCTCGGATACGCAGTATTTT.

The V call is TRBV7-9, the J call TRBJ1-1; tentatively, D is TRBD1 (5 bases). The CDR3 is 13 residues long. Germline CDR1 SEHNR, CDR2 FQNEAQ (reference sequence). The V end was cut by 7 bases, the J end by 4 bases, with 13 bases between. The CDR3 is CASKLQGGTEAFF. CDR3 nucleotides: TGTGCCAGCAAGCTCCAGGGAGGCACTGAAGCTTTCTTT.

This chain links TRBV9 with TRBJ2-5; D possibly corresponds to TRBD1 (7 bases). V was pared by 0 bases and J by 4 bases, with 13 bases between. Germline V gene sequence: CDR1 SGDLS, CDR2 YYNGEE. CDR3 length: 15 amino acids. The CDR3 nucleotides are TGTGCCAGCAGCGTAGACCCAGGGGGGAGAGAGACCCAGTACTTC. Translated: CASSVDPGGRETQYF.

V and J are TRBV25-1 and TRBJ2-7; TRBD2 matches at 10 bases. J lost 3 bases, V lost 4 bases, and 6 bases had no gene match. Germline V gene lookup returns CDR1 MGHDK and CDR2 SYGVNS. The CDR3 loop spans 15 amino acids. The DNA of the CDR3 is TGTGCCAGCAGTGCAGCGGGGGGGCTAAGCTACGAGCAGTACTTC. Translation: CASSAAGGLSYEQYF.

This rearrangement joins TRBV5-1 to TRBJ2-7; D is possibly TRBD1 (6 bases). Germline CDR1 SGHRS, CDR2 YFSETQ. V was clipped by 2 bases and J by 1 base, with 13 bases between them. The CDR3 has 15 amino acids. The CDR3 is CASSFEDSVSYEQYF. CDR3 nucleotide sequence: TGCGCCAGCAGCTTCGAGGACAGTGTTTCCTACGAGCAGTACTTC.

The sample holds a few counts of this clone. This rearrangement joins TRBV6-1 to TRBJ1-6; D is unresolved. Looked up from germline, CDR1 is MNHNS and CDR2 is SASEGT. There are 13 residues in the CDR3. V shed 0 bases and J shed 10 bases, with 7 bases lying between them. Here the CDR3 DNA reads TGTGCCAGCAGTGAAGCGGTGGGCTCACCCCTCCACTTT. Amino acids: CASSEAVGSPLHF.

The rearrangement joins TRBV29-1 to TRBJ1-5, with D hard to call. The CDR3 runs to 13 residues. Between the trimmed V and J ends, which lost 4 bases and 6 bases, there was a span of 13 bases. Per the germline V gene, CDR1 is SQVTM and CDR2 is ANQGSEA. The CDR3 coding sequence is TGCAGCGTTGTTGTTGCTGTCGGTCAGCCCCAGCATTTT. Amino acids: CSVVVAVGQPQHF.

The sample holds a few counts of this clone. This chain connects TRBV19 to TRBJ2-1; D is possibly TRBD2 (6 bases). Germline V CDR1 and CDR2: LNHDA, SQIVND (reference sequence). The CDR3 consists of 16 residues. Between the trimmed V and J ends, which lost 0 bases and 8 bases, there was a span of 17 bases. The CDR3 protein is CASSIDGGLRVYEQFF. The CDR3 nucleotides are TGTGCCAGTAGTATAGATGGGGGGTTAAGGGTGTATGAGCAGTTCTTC.

The gene calls are TRBV4-1 and TRBJ2-3, with 7 bases aligning to TRBD2. The ends lost 0 bases at V and 2 bases at J; junction bases unmatched: 8. Germline CDR1 and CDR2: MGHRA and YSYEKL. The CDR3 spans 17 residues. This CDR3 is CASSQERSGDFTDTQYF. The CDR3, as DNA: TGCGCCAGCAGCCAAGAGAGGAGCGGGGACTTCACAGATACGCAGTATTTT.

In DNA, the CDR3 is TGCGCCAGCAGCCAGGTCCAGGGGAACACTGAAGCTTTCTTT. Encoded protein: CASSQVQGNTEAFF. V gene TRBV5-1 combines with J gene TRBJ1-1, with D tentatively TRBD1 (5 bases). V dropped 4 bases and J dropped 1 base, with 11 bases sitting between them. Germline lookup yields CDR1 SGHRS and CDR2 YFSETQ. There are 14 residues in the CDR3.

For this clone: Other nucleotide sequences from this sample produce the same CDR3. J is TRBJ2-2 and V is TRBV5-1, with 7 bases matching TRBD1. J was trimmed by 1 base and V by 4 bases; bases with no gene match: 4. Per the germline V gene, CDR1 is SGHRS and CDR2 is YFSETQ. This CDR3 spans 15 amino acids. The DNA of the CDR3 is TGCGCCAGCAGCCCTAGGACAGGGAACACCGGGGAGCTGTTTTTT. Its translation: CASSPRTGNTGELFF.

The chain employs TRBV7-2 and TRBJ2-3; 8 bases are shared with TRBD1. J was trimmed by 2 bases and V by 0 bases; bases with no gene match: 4. The length of the CDR3 is 16 residues. Germline V gives CDR1 SGHTA, CDR2 FQGNSA. The CDR3 sequence: CASSLAGQGHTDTQYF. The CDR3 nucleotides read TGTGCCAGCAGCTTAGCCGGACAGGGCCACACAGATACGCAGTATTTT.

The chain is built from TRBV7-9 and TRBJ2-3, with D perhaps TRBD2 (5 bases). V gave up 2 bases and J gave up 4 bases, with 13 bases separating them. The CDR3 runs 15 residues. CDR1 SEHNR and CDR2 FQNEAQ come from the germline V gene (reference sequence). CDR3 nucleotide sequence: TGTGCCAGCAGCTTACCCTCTAGCTACCCAGATACGCAGTATTTT. Translated: CASSLPSSYPDTQYF. Full variable domain (rest looked up from reference TRBV7-9 and TRBJ2-3): DTGVSQNPRHKITKRGQNVTFRCDPISEHNRLYWYRQTLGQGPEFLTYFQNEAQLEKSRLLSDRFSAERPKGSFSTLEIQRTEQGDSAMYLCASSLPSSYPDTQYFGPGTRLTVL.

V and J are TRBV5-1 and TRBJ2-2, with 9 bases fitting TRBD1. Looked up from germline, CDR1 is SGHRS and CDR2 is YFSETQ. Trimming removed 1 base from V and 8 bases from J; junction bases left unmatched: 9. The CDR3 has 16 amino acids. The CDR3, as DNA: TGCGCCAGCAGCTTGCGAACGGGACAGGGATCTGGGGAGCTGTTTTTT. This encodes CASSLRTGQGSGELFF.

This clone was observed a handful of times. The gene calls are TRBV4-1 and TRBJ2-1; D is ambiguous. The CDR3 has 14 residues. V gave up 0 bases and J gave up 6 bases, with 9 bases separating them. Germline V gives CDR1 MGHRA, CDR2 YSYEKL. The CDR3 is CASSQDLSSNEQFF. The CDR3 DNA follows: TGCGCCAGCAGCCAAGATCTTAGCAGCAATGAGCAGTTCTTC.